Listed below are T cell receptor beta chains from one sample, sequenced in a study of T cell repertoires in cytomegalovirus infection. TCRdb used MiXCR to reprocess the reads, holding one entry per CDR3 protein. The sample has under 300,000 distinct CDR3 sequences, more than 15% seen once. The sample taken for sequencing was CD8+ T cells from PBMCs. These receptors originate from a human donor in good health (CMV status not recorded). Some clones in this sample may be carry-over from other donors' samples. Each CDR3 is given with its conserved first and last residue. D genes are given only for firm matches. The size of a clone is reported for some rows only, either as once, few or many, or as a class for expanded clones.

clone_size,j_call,v_call,d_call,cdr3_aa,cdr3_nt
many,TRBJ2-2,TRBV7-3,TRBD2,CASSQGPGGTGELFF,TGTGCCAGCAGCCAAGGGCCGGGAGGCACCGGGGAGCTGTTTTTT
.,TRBJ2-1,TRBV16,.,CASGTGLGNEQFF,TGTGCCAGCGGAACAGGGTTGGGCAATGAGCAGTTCTTC
few,TRBJ2-6,TRBV7-8,.,CASSLVIGGTSGANVLTF,TGTGCCAGCAGCTTAGTGATAGGAGGCACCTCTGGGGCCAACGTCCTGACTTTC
few,TRBJ2-3,TRBV7-9,TRBD2,CAAQRGPADTQYF,TGTGCCGCGCAGCGGGGGCCCGCAGATACGCAGTATTTT
few,TRBJ2-7,TRBV20-1,.,CSARGRTLISYEQYF,TGCAGTGCTAGAGGACGGACGTTGATTTCCTACGAGCAGTACTTC
many,TRBJ2-1,TRBV5-1,TRBD2,CASSSSGGYNEQFF,TGCGCCAGCAGCTCTAGCGGGGGGTACAATGAGCAGTTCTTC
many,TRBJ2-2,TRBV7-2,.,CASSFTGIDGELFF,TGTGCCAGCAGCTTCACAGGGATTGACGGGGAGCTGTTTTTT
few,TRBJ2-7,TRBV10-3,.,CAISAGSSYEQYF,TGTGCCATCAGTGCGGGAAGCTCCTACGAGCAGTACTTC
.,TRBJ2-2,TRBV6-2/TRBV6-3,.,CASSPRLYIGELFF,TGTGCCAGCAGCCCCCGGTTGTACATCGGGGAGCTGTTTTTT
few,TRBJ1-5,TRBV5-6,.,CASSRALESLWGPQHF,TGTGCCAGCAGCCGAGCCCTAGAATCTCTATGGGGGCCCCAGCATTTT
.,TRBJ2-7,TRBV19,.,CASSILMGSSYEQYF,TGTGCCAGTAGTATCTTGATGGGGAGCTCCTACGAGCAGTACTTC
many,TRBJ1-1,TRBV7-9,.,CASREMNTEAFF,TGTGCCAGCAGGGAAATGAACACTGAAGCTTTCTTT
few,TRBJ1-1,TRBV27,TRBD1,CASSSVLRDSDTEAFF,TGTGCCAGCAGTTCAGTCCTCCGGGACAGCGACACTGAAGCTTTCTTT
many,TRBJ2-3,TRBV7-2,.,CASSLAGQDTDTQYF,TGTGCCAGCAGCTTAGCGGGCCAAGACACAGATACGCAGTATTTT
.,TRBJ2-7,TRBV6-2/TRBV6-3,.,CASKGSEQYF,TGTGCCAGCAAAGGGTCCGAGCAGTACTTC
many,TRBJ2-7,TRBV7-6,.,CASSAEVSYEQYF,TGTGCCAGCAGCGCAGAGGTCTCCTACGAGCAGTACTTC
few,TRBJ2-3,TRBV2,.,CASSEGETSTDTQYF,TGTGCCAGCAGTGAAGGCGAGACTAGCACAGATACGCAGTATTTT
many,TRBJ1-2,TRBV7-9,.,CASTDSTALEIEGYTF,TGTGCCAGCACCGATTCGACAGCGCTGGAGATAGAGGGCTACACCTTC
many,TRBJ2-3,TRBV7-9,TRBD2,CASSSSARGTTDTQYF,TGTGCCAGCAGCTCGTCGGCGCGGGGGACTACAGATACGCAGTATTTT
.,TRBJ2-1,TRBV6-4,.,CASSDSPGGYFEQFF,TGTGCCAGCAGCGACTCCCCCGGGGGCTATTTTGAGCAGTTCTTC
.,TRBJ1-6,TRBV28,.,CASSSGTAHNSPLHF,TGTGCCAGCAGTTCCGGTACAGCCCATAATTCACCCCTCCACTTT
few,TRBJ2-3,TRBV3-1,.,CASSQEAFSTDTQYF,TGTGCCAGCAGCCAAGAGGCCTTTAGCACAGATACGCAGTATTTT
.,TRBJ2-7,TRBV12-3/TRBV12-4,TRBD1,CASSTGTVLDF,TGTGCCAGCAGCACCGGGACAGTACTCGACTTC
.,TRBJ2-1,TRBV3-1,.,CASSQESGYGEQFF,TGTGCCAGCAGCCAAGAGTCAGGTTATGGTGAGCAGTTCTTC
.,TRBJ2-7,TRBV7-2,.,CASSLFVATEQYF,TGTGCCAGCAGCTTATTCGTTGCGACCGAGCAGTACTTC
.,TRBJ2-2,TRBV7-8,TRBD2,CASAGTTGTSDLNTGELFF,TGTGCCAGCGCGGGGACAACCGGGACTAGCGATTTGAACACCGGGGAGCTGTTTTTT
few,TRBJ1-5,TRBV6-2/TRBV6-3,.,CASSYGVYQPQHF,TGTGCCAGCAGTTACGGGGTCTATCAGCCCCAGCATTTT
many,TRBJ2-3,TRBV7-2,TRBD2,CASSPTSGGGDTQYF,TGTGCCAGCAGTCCAACTAGCGGGGGCGGAGATACGCAGTATTTT
few,TRBJ1-1,TRBV20-1,.,CSARSGLANTEAFF,TGCAGTGCTAGATCGGGACTGGCGAACACTGAAGCTTTCTTT
many,TRBJ2-1,TRBV7-2,.,CASSPYGSDNEQFF,TGTGCCAGCAGCCCTTATGGGTCGGACAATGAGCAGTTCTTC
many,TRBJ1-4,TRBV7-2,TRBD1,CASSLSHLWDSDSTNEKLFF,TGTGCCAGCAGCTTATCTCATTTGTGGGACAGTGACTCAACTAATGAAAAACTGTTTTTT
many,TRBJ2-3,TRBV12-3/TRBV12-4,.,CASSLGNTQYF,TGTGCCAGCAGTTTAGGGAATACGCAGTATTTT
many,TRBJ1-2,TRBV14,.,CASSQAGQIYGYTF,TGTGCCAGCAGCCAAGCCGGACAGATCTATGGCTACACCTTC
.,TRBJ2-7,TRBV25-1,TRBD2,CASSEWGSGGSGEQYF,TGTGCCAGCAGTGAATGGGGCAGCGGGGGGTCAGGAGAGCAGTACTTC
many,TRBJ2-7,TRBV7-2,.,CASSPSVIRDEQYF,TGTGCCAGCAGCCCTTCGGTCATAAGAGACGAGCAGTACTTC
.,TRBJ1-6,TRBV27,TRBD1,CASSYGQGPNSPLHF,TGTGCCAGCAGTTACGGACAGGGCCCTAATTCACCCCTCCACTTT
many,TRBJ2-7,TRBV7-9,.,CASSLYYEQYF,TGTGCCAGCAGTTTATACTACGAGCAGTACTTC